Presented here are 27 T cell receptor beta chains from one specimen sequenced in a study of CD4 T cells in relation to SARS-CoV-2 and coronaviruses. TCRdb keeps only in-frame clones here, not all; method: immunoSEQ multiplex PCR. The sample has under 50,000 clones, more than 75% seen once. Material: memory CD4+ T cells from PBMCs. All receptors derive from an adult with COVID-19.

The chain employs TRBV7-7 and TRBJ1-1; D unclear. In germline, CDR1 is SSHAT, CDR2 FNYEAQ (reference sequence). This CDR3 has 13 residues. In DNA form, the CDR3 reads TGTGCTAGCTCTCAGGACTTACGTACTGAAGCTTTCTTT. Translation: CASSQDLRTEAFF. The variable domain in full, with the rest retrieved from reference TRBV7-7 and TRBJ1-1, is GAGVSQSPRYKVTKRGQDVTLRCDPISSHATLYWYQQALGQGPEFLTYFNYEAQPDKSGLPSDRFSAERPEGSISTLTIQRTEQRDSAMYRCASSQDLRTEAFFGQGTRLTVV.

This rearrangement joins TRBV11-3 to TRBJ2-6; 7 bases fit TRBD2. Germline values: CDR1 SGHNT, CDR2 YENEEA. The CDR3 totals 15 residues. The trim removed 2 bases at V and 5 bases at J, leaving 3 bases unmatched. CDR3 sequence reads: CASSLSGNRANVLTF. The CDR3 nucleotides read TGTGCCAGCAGCTTAAGCGGGAATCGGGCCAACGTCCTGACTTTC.

The rearrangement links TRBV5-1 to TRBJ1-1, with 7 bases lining up with TRBD1. Unmatched junction bases numbered 4, after V lost 3 bases and J lost 2 bases. The CDR3 extends over 14 amino acids. Per the germline V gene, CDR1 is SGHRS and CDR2 is YFSETQ. The CDR3 sequence is CASSSQGGNTEAFF. CDR3 nucleotide sequence: TGCGCCAGCAGCTCCCAGGGGGGAAACACTGAAGCTTTCTTT.

CDR3 DNA: TGTGCCAGTAGTAATCCTAGCGGCGGACGAGGTAATGAGCAGTTCTTC. It specifies CASSNPSGGRGNEQFF. This chain connects TRBV19 to TRBJ2-1; 7 nucleotides line up with TRBD2. CDR3 length: 16 residues. CDR1 and CDR2 (germline): LNHDA, SQIVND (reference sequence). V shed 4 bases and J 7 bases; nucleotides not matched to a gene: 13. The variable domain in full, completed from reference TRBV19 and TRBJ2-1, reads DGGITQSPKYLFRKEGQNVTLSCEQNLNHDAMYWYRQDPGQGLRLIYYSQIVNDFQKGDIAEGYSVSREKKESFPLTVTSAQKNPTAFYLCASSNPSGGRGNEQFFGPGTRLTVL.

This clone was observed a handful of times. As DNA, the CDR3 is TGCGCCAGCAGCTCGGACGGGAACAATCAGCCCCAGCATTTT. This gives the protein CASSSDGNNQPQHF. The genes are TRBV5-1 and TRBJ1-5; D is undetermined. V dropped 3 bases and J dropped 3 bases, with 10 bases sitting between them. Germline lookup yields CDR1 SGHRS and CDR2 YFSETQ. The CDR3 loop spans 14 amino acids.

The chain links TRBV10-3 to TRBJ1-1; D not certain. The CDR3 covers 15 residues. Deletions cut 4 bases from V and 5 bases from J, with 17 bases between. CDR1 and CDR2 (germline): ENHRY, SYGVKD. In DNA, the CDR3 is TGTGCCATCAGTGGCCGCGAGGCAGCGAAGACTGAAGCTTTCTTT. Protein product: CAISGREAAKTEAFF.

CDR3 region: CASSQEAAGGWTGELFF. The CDR3 DNA reads as TGTGCCAGCAGCCAAGAGGCAGCGGGGGGTTGGACCGGGGAGCTGTTTTTT. The chain has TRBV3-1 (or the pseudogene TRBV3-2) and TRBJ2-2; 9 bases fit TRBD2. Germline values: CDR1 LGHDT, CDR2 YNNKEL (reference sequence). With V trimmed by 0 bases and J by 5 bases, 7 bases remained unmatched. The CDR3 spans 17 residues.

The J gene is TRBJ1-5, the V gene TRBV3-1 (or the pseudogene TRBV3-2); D is possibly TRBD1 (6 bases). Trimming stripped 0 bases from V and 6 bases from J, with 12 bases between. CDR3 length equals 15 residues. Germline-derived CDR1 and CDR2 are LGHDT and YNNKEL (reference sequence). CDR3 loop: CASSQEGGRSQPQHF. Written as DNA, the CDR3 is TGTGCCAGCAGCCAAGAAGGGGGAAGGAGTCAGCCCCAGCATTTT.

This rearrangement joins TRBV6-5 to TRBJ1-4; D possibly corresponds to TRBD1 (6 bases). The germline CDR1 and CDR2 sequences are MNHEY and SVGAGI. Trimming pared 5 bases from V and 8 bases from J, leaving 9 bases between. This CDR3 spans 12 amino acids. The CDR3 loop is CASSTDREKLFF. Written as DNA, the CDR3 is TGTGCCAGCAGTACCGACAGGGAAAAACTGTTTTTT.

This clone occurred once. V and J are TRBV6-6 and TRBJ1-1; 8 bases fit TRBD1. V shed 7 bases, J shed 7 bases, and the junction held 8 bases outside the gene matches. The CDR3 loop spans 13 amino acids. CDR1 MNHNY and CDR2 SVGAGI come from the germline V gene (reference sequence). CDR3 sequence (DNA): TGTGCCAGCACTGGACAGGGTGTGGGTGAAGCTTTCTTT. It translates to CASTGQGVGEAFF.

J is TRBJ1-2 and V is TRBV11-2, with D maybe TRBD1 (6 bases). The CDR3 totals 16 residues. Trimming removed 5 bases from V and 1 base from J, with 17 bases in between. In germline, CDR1 is SGHAT, CDR2 FQNNGV. The CDR3 DNA reads TGTGCCAGCAGCATTATAACAGGGAAACGTAACTATGGCTACACCTTC. Translation gives CASSIITGKRNYGYTF.

This clone was seen more than once but under ten times. The V call is TRBV4-1, the J call TRBJ1-3; D is undetermined. Trimming cost V 4 bases and J 3 bases, with 10 bases left between them. This CDR3 has 14 amino acids. CDR1 is MGHRA, CDR2 YSYEKL, per germline. CDR3 residues: CASSPLGVGNTIYF. In DNA, the CDR3 is TGCGCCAGCAGCCCTCTCGGGGTTGGAAACACCATATATTTT.

This chain joins TRBV29-1 and TRBJ2-6; TRBD1 matches at 8 bases. CDR3 size: 18 residues. Trimming removed 5 bases from V and 0 bases from J; junction bases left unmatched: 12. Germline V gene lookup returns CDR1 SQVTM and CDR2 ANQGSEA. For the CDR3, the DNA is TGCAGCGTTATACAATCCGGGACAGGATTCTCTGGGGCCAACGTCCTGACTTTC. Encoded protein: CSVIQSGTGFSGANVLTF.

The V gene is TRBV6-5, the J gene TRBJ1-2; a possible D gene is TRBD1 (5 bases). The germline gives CDR1 MNHEY, CDR2 SVGAGI. Trimming cost V 6 bases and J 7 bases, with 21 bases left between them. The CDR3 is 15 residues long. The CDR3 spells CASRETGQGKGGYTF. The CDR3 coding sequence is TGTGCCAGCAGAGAGACTGGGCAGGGTAAGGGTGGCTACACCTTC.

The V gene is TRBV11-3, the J gene TRBJ2-1; TRBD1 is a possible D gene (5 bases). V lost 4 bases and J 7 bases, leaving 8 bases between the germline ends. Germline lookup yields CDR1 SGHNT and CDR2 YENEEA. The CDR3 spans 12 residues. The CDR3 nucleotides read TGTGCCAGCAGCTCCCAGGGTAATGAGCAGTTCTTC. Its protein product is CASSSQGNEQFF.

This chain links TRBV10-2 with TRBJ2-3, with 10 bases identical to TRBD2. The germline V gene has CDR1 WSHSY and CDR2 SAAADI. The CDR3 sequence is 18 residues long. Trimming took 6 bases from V and 0 from J; bases not matched to a gene: 12. The CDR3 loop reads CASRAVAGGRKSTDTQYF. The CDR3, as DNA: TGCGCCAGCAGGGCCGTAGCGGGGGGAAGAAAAAGCACAGATACGCAGTATTTT.

The rearrangement uses TRBV28 and TRBJ1-4; tentatively, D is TRBD1 (5 bases). Germline V gives CDR1 MDHEN, CDR2 SYDVKM. The CDR3 consists of 15 residues. V lost 6 bases to trimming and J lost 7 bases, with 18 bases between them. The CDR3 loop is CASRPQVRWSEKLFF. For the CDR3, the DNA is TGTGCCAGCAGACCACAGGTTCGATGGAGTGAAAAACTGTTTTTT.

The V call is TRBV28, the J call TRBJ2-3; a weak D match, TRBD2 (5 bases). V was clipped by 3 bases and J by 0 bases, with 22 bases between them. The CDR3 length is 19 residues. Germline V gene lookup returns CDR1 MDHEN and CDR2 SYDVKM. The CDR3 DNA is TGTGCCAGCAGTTTCGGCCCCGCCAGCGCCTGGACTAGCACAGATACGCAGTATTTT. It is translated as CASSFGPASAWTSTDTQYF.

This chain connects TRBV6-6 to TRBJ2-1; 7 bases map to TRBD1. The V segment lost 5 bases and the J segment 3 bases; nucleotides outside the gene matches: 1. This CDR3 has 13 amino acids. Looked up from germline, CDR1 is MNHNY and CDR2 is SVGAGI (reference sequence). Here the CDR3 DNA reads TGTGCCAGCAGTAGGGACAGCTACAATGAGCAGTTCTTC. The encoded protein is CASSRDSYNEQFF.

The V call is TRBV21-1, the J call TRBJ1-2. TRBV21-1 is deemed a pseudogene. The CDR3 covers 16 residues. The CDR3 is CASSKGPPGANYGYTF. CDR3 nucleotide sequence: TGTGCCAGCAGCAAAGGTCCCCCGGGGGCTAACTATGGCTACACCTTC.

The chain joins TRBV24-1 to TRBJ1-5; a possible D gene is TRBD1 (5 bases). The CDR3 totals 15 residues. CDR1 KGHDR and CDR2 SFDVKD come from the germline V gene. Trimming shortened V by 4 bases and J by 11 bases, and 20 bases separated the two germline ends. In DNA form, the CDR3 reads TGTGCCACCAGTGACCCGACACAGCCGGGGGGGTCCCAGCATTTT. This encodes CATSDPTQPGGSQHF.

The gene calls are TRBV7-2 and TRBJ2-7; 9 positions agree with TRBD1. Germline V gene sequence: CDR1 SGHTA, CDR2 FQGNSA. Trimming cost V 5 bases and J 4 bases; bases outside gene matches: 9. This CDR3 spans 15 amino acids. CDR3 sequence (DNA): TGTGCCAGCAGCCCGGACAGGGGCACTGGATACGAGCAGTACTTC. Its protein product is CASSPDRGTGYEQYF.

The chain combines TRBV2 with TRBJ2-5; TRBD2 is a possible D gene (6 bases). CDR3 length: 15 residues. The ends were cut back, 0 bases at V and 2 bases at J, with 10 bases in the middle. Germline V lookup: CDR1 SNHLY, CDR2 FYNNEI. The CDR3 loop is CASSEARGKQETQYF. The CDR3 DNA sequence: TGTGCCAGCAGTGAAGCGCGGGGCAAACAAGAGACCCAGTACTTC.

The V gene is TRBV28, the J gene TRBJ2-5, with 8 positions matching TRBD2. V lost 5 bases, J lost 7 bases, and 12 bases stayed unmatched. CDR1 and CDR2 from the germline V gene are MDHEN and SYDVKM. The length of the CDR3 is 15 residues. The CDR3 bases are TGTGCCAGCAGTCCCGGGACTAGTGGGAGAGGGACCCAGTACTTC. Encoded protein: CASSPGTSGRGTQYF.

The rearrangement uses TRBV5-4 and TRBJ2-4; 11 nucleotides agree with TRBD2. Germline-derived CDR1 and CDR2 are SGHNT and YYREEE (reference sequence). The ends lost 2 bases at V and 9 bases at J; junction bases unmatched: 10. The CDR3 is 16 residues long. For the CDR3, the DNA is TGTGCCAGCAGCTTAGGTAGCGGGGGGGCCGGAGGCATTCAGTACTTC. It is translated as CASSLGSGGAGGIQYF. Filled out from reference TRBV5-4 and TRBJ2-4, the complete variable domain reads ETGVTQSPTHLIKTRGQQVTLRCSSQSGHNTVSWYQQALGQGPQFIFQYYREEENGRGNFPPRFSGLQFPNYSSELNVNALELDDSALYLCASSLGSGGAGGIQYFGAGTRLSVL.

The chain has TRBV5-1 and TRBJ2-5; TRBD1 might be the D (6 bases). V dropped 4 bases and J dropped 7 bases, with 17 bases sitting between them. The CDR3 sequence is 14 residues long. The germline gives CDR1 SGHRS, CDR2 YFSETQ. The CDR3, as DNA: TGCGCCAGCAGCGGAGACCCCTTACAGGGGACCCAGTACTTC. Its protein is CASSGDPLQGTQYF.

The V and J genes are TRBV9 and TRBJ1-1; TRBD1 might be the D (5 bases). Germline V gene data show CDR1 as SGDLS and CDR2 as YYNGEE. V was pared by 4 bases and J by 4 bases, with 17 bases between. This CDR3 spans 15 amino acids. This CDR3 is CASSPRQGEGTEAFF. CDR3 DNA sequence: TGTGCCAGCAGCCCCCGCCAGGGCGAGGGCACTGAAGCTTTCTTT.